These T cell receptor beta chains were read from a single sample in a study of T cells after posttransplantation cyclophosphamide. The data were produced by immunoSEQ multiplex PCR, yet TCRdb's version contains in-frame clones alone and is incomplete. The data hold under 2,000 clones, with about 80% observed a single time. Source: PBMCs, taken 300 days after allogeneic stem cell transplant with posttransplant cyclophosphamide. The receptors stem from a young adult male patient who received an allogeneic stem cell transplant from a related donor, was CMV-positive, and had acute GVHD only. Some T cells could come from the graft donor. The CDR3 runs from the conserved cysteine through the conserved F or W. Fields, in order: clone size, J gene, V gene, D gene, CDR3 DNA, CDR3 protein. The D gene is left open where the match is weak. Not all rows give a size; the values are once, few, many and, for expanded clones, a class.

clone_size: -
j_call: TRBJ2-7
v_call: TRBV5-1
d_call: TRBD1
cdr3_nt: TGCGCCAGCAGCTTCGCGGGGACAGGGGGGGACGAGCAGTACTTC
cdr3_aa: CASSFAGTGGDEQYF

clone_size: -
j_call: TRBJ1-5
v_call: TRBV5-5
d_call: TRBD1
cdr3_nt: TGTGCCAGCAGCCCGGGGACAGGGGGGAATCAGCCCCAGCATTTT
cdr3_aa: CASSPGTGGNQPQHF

clone_size: -
j_call: TRBJ1-1
v_call: TRBV27
d_call: -
cdr3_nt: TGTGCCAGCAGTTTTGGGGGGGTGAACACTGAAGCTTTCTTT
cdr3_aa: CASSFGGVNTEAFF

clone_size: large
j_call: TRBJ2-1
v_call: TRBV14
d_call: TRBD2
cdr3_nt: TGTGCCAGCAGCCCTACAAGCGGGGGGGCCGTAAATGAGCAGTTCTTC
cdr3_aa: CASSPTSGGAVNEQFF

clone_size: -
j_call: TRBJ2-7
v_call: TRBV5-1
d_call: TRBD1
cdr3_nt: TGCGCCAGCAGCTTGGATGGGACAGGGGCCTACGAGCAGTACTTC
cdr3_aa: CASSLDGTGAYEQYF

clone_size: -
j_call: TRBJ2-2
v_call: TRBV7-9
d_call: TRBD1
cdr3_nt: TGTGCCAGCAGTCAAGGGACAGGGTATTCGAACGGGGAGCTGTTTTTT
cdr3_aa: CASSQGTGYSNGELFF

clone_size: few
j_call: TRBJ1-5
v_call: TRBV25-1
d_call: TRBD1
cdr3_nt: TGTGCCAGCAGTGGCCCCCGGGACAGGGTATTACGTTGTCAGCCCCAGCATTTT
cdr3_aa: CASSGPRDRVLRCQPQHF

clone_size: -
j_call: TRBJ2-7
v_call: TRBV19
d_call: -
cdr3_nt: TGTGCCAGTACCGGGGGATTCGAGCAGTACTTC
cdr3_aa: CASTGGFEQYF

clone_size: -
j_call: TRBJ1-1
v_call: TRBV11-3
d_call: TRBD1
cdr3_nt: TGTGCCAGCAGCCGATCCCCCGGACAGGGGAACACTGAAGCTTTCTTT
cdr3_aa: CASSRSPGQGNTEAFF

clone_size: -
j_call: TRBJ2-5
v_call: TRBV12-5
d_call: -
cdr3_nt: TGTGCTAGTGGTTTGGTAGCTGGGAGCACTCTAGGAGGGGAGACCCAGTACTTC
cdr3_aa: CASGLVAGSTLGGETQYF

clone_size: once
j_call: TRBJ2-1
v_call: TRBV19
d_call: -
cdr3_nt: TGTGCCAGTAGTATATGGCAGGATAATAATGAGCAGTTCTTC
cdr3_aa: CASSIWQDNNEQFF

clone_size: few
j_call: TRBJ1-1
v_call: TRBV5-4
d_call: -
cdr3_nt: TGTGCCAGCAGCTTGGCCGGGAACACTGAAGCTTTCTTT
cdr3_aa: CASSLAGNTEAFF

clone_size: few
j_call: TRBJ1-3
v_call: TRBV7-8
d_call: -
cdr3_nt: TGTGCCAGCAGCTTAGGGAGCTCTGGAAACACCATATATTTT
cdr3_aa: CASSLGSSGNTIYF

clone_size: -
j_call: TRBJ1-1
v_call: TRBV4-3
d_call: -
cdr3_nt: TGCGCCATCAGCCAAGATTGGTCGGCGGATGAAGCTTTCTTT
cdr3_aa: CAISQDWSADEAFF

clone_size: -
j_call: TRBJ2-7
v_call: TRBV9
d_call: TRBD1
cdr3_nt: TGTGCCAGCAGCGGGGGACAGGGGGTAACCTACGAGCAGTACTTC
cdr3_aa: CASSGGQGVTYEQYF

clone_size: large
j_call: TRBJ2-3
v_call: TRBV7-9
d_call: -
cdr3_nt: TGTGCCAGCAACAGTAAAGCGGATAGCACAGATACGCAGTATTTT
cdr3_aa: CASNSKADSTDTQYF

clone_size: -
j_call: TRBJ2-3
v_call: TRBV7-9
d_call: -
cdr3_nt: TGTGCCAGCAGCTTAGATCATAGCACAGATACGCAGTATTTT
cdr3_aa: CASSLDHSTDTQYF

clone_size: -
j_call: TRBJ2-3
v_call: TRBV2
d_call: TRBD2
cdr3_nt: TGTGCCAGGGCCCGGGGCGGGGGGCCCCGGGAGTCGCAGTATTTT
cdr3_aa: CARARGGGPRESQYF

clone_size: once
j_call: TRBJ1-2
v_call: TRBV27
d_call: -
cdr3_nt: TGTGCCAGCAGTTTACGGACACCCAACTATGGCTACACCTTC
cdr3_aa: CASSLRTPNYGYTF

clone_size: -
j_call: TRBJ2-7
v_call: TRBV7-2
d_call: TRBD2
cdr3_nt: TGTGCCAGCAGCCGAACTAGCGGGGGGGCGATCGAGCAGTACTTC
cdr3_aa: CASSRTSGGAIEQYF

clone_size: once
j_call: TRBJ1-6
v_call: TRBV18
d_call: TRBD1
cdr3_nt: TGTGCCAGCTCACGCATCATTCCAGGACAGGGGTTTTCACCCCTCCACTTT
cdr3_aa: CASSRIIPGQGFSPLHF

clone_size: -
j_call: TRBJ1-1
v_call: TRBV5-1
d_call: TRBD1
cdr3_nt: TGCGCCGGCAGCCCCCGGACAGGGCGGAACACTGAAGCTTTCTTT
cdr3_aa: CAGSPRTGRNTEAFF

clone_size: once
j_call: TRBJ1-1
v_call: TRBV28
d_call: -
cdr3_nt: TGTGCCAGCAGTTGGGGGGGGAACACTGAAGCTTTCTTT
cdr3_aa: CASSWGGNTEAFF

clone_size: -
j_call: TRBJ2-7
v_call: TRBV5-4
d_call: -
cdr3_nt: TGTGCCAGCAGCCCGTCGCGGAACACGGACTACGAGCAGTACTTC
cdr3_aa: CASSPSRNTDYEQYF

clone_size: -
j_call: TRBJ2-1
v_call: TRBV15
d_call: TRBD2
cdr3_nt: TGTGCCACCAGCGGGGGACTATTCTACAATGAGCAGTTCTTC
cdr3_aa: CATSGGLFYNEQFF

clone_size: -
j_call: TRBJ1-2
v_call: TRBV14
d_call: TRBD1
cdr3_nt: TGTGCCAGCAGCCAAGCCGGGACAGGGGCCTATGGCTACACCTTC
cdr3_aa: CASSQAGTGAYGYTF

clone_size: -
j_call: TRBJ1-2
v_call: TRBV7-2
d_call: -
cdr3_nt: TGTGCCAGCAGCCCAAAGACAGACCGCTACACCTTC
cdr3_aa: CASSPKTDRYTF